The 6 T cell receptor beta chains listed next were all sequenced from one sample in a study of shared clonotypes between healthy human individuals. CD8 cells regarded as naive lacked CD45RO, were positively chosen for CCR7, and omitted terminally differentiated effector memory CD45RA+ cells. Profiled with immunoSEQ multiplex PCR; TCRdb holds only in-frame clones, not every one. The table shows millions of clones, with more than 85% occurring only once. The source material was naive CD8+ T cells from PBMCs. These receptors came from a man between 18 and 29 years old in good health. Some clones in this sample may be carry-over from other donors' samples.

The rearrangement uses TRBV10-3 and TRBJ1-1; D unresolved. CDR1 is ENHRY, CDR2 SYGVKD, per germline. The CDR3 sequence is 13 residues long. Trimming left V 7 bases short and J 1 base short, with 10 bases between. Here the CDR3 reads CAIMSSGNTEAFF. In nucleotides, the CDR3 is TGTGCCATCATGTCCTCGGGGAACACTGAAGCTTTCTTT.

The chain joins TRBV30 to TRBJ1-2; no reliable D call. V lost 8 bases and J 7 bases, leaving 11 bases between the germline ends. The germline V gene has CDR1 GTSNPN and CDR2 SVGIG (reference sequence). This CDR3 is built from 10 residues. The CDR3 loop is CAGYDRGYTF. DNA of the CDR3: TGTGCCGGATACGACCGTGGCTACACCTTC.

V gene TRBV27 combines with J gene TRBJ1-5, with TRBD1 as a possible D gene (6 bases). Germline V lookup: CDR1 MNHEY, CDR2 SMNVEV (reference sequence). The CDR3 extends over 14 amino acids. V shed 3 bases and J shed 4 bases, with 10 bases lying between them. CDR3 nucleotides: TGTGCCAGCAGTTTCGGGCAGGGGAATCAGCCCCAGCATTTT. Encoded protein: CASSFGQGNQPQHF.

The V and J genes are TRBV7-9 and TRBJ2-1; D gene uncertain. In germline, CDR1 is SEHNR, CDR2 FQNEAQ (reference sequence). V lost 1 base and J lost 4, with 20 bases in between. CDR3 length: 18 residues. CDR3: CASSLEIRLHRSYNEQFF. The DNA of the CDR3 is TGTGCCAGCAGCTTAGAGATTCGTCTACACCGATCTTACAATGAGCAGTTCTTC.

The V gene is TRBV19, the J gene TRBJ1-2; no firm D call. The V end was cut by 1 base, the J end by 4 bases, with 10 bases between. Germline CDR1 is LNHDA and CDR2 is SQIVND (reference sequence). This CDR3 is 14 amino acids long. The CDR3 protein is CASSIGGYSYGYTF. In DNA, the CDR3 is TGTGCCAGTAGTATAGGAGGGTATAGCTATGGCTACACCTTC.

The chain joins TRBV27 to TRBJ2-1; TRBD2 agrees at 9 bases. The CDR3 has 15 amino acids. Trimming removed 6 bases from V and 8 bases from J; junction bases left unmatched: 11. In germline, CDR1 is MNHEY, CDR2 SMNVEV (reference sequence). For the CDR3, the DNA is TGTGCCAGCAGCGCGGGGGGGTGGCCGTTCGATGAGCAGTTCTTC. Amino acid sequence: CASSAGGWPFDEQFF.